This TCR beta chain was captured by sequencing in a study of monozygotic twins with inflammatory bowel disease. CDR3 length: 14 residues. Germline V lookup: CDR1 SGDLS, CDR2 YYNGEE. TCRdb re-called the 5' RACE reads and catalogs CDR3 proteins one per entry, DNA excluded. Its listing shows 110,000 to 150,000 distinct CDR3 sequences. The rearrangement uses TRBV9 and TRBJ2-7. This clonotype was obtained from a human donor with ulcerative colitis or Crohn's disease, or a healthy co-twin of an affected twin (not recorded which). Sequencing used blood. CDR3 sequence reads: CASSVEELSYEQYF. Filled out from reference TRBV9 and TRBJ2-7, the complete variable domain reads DSGVTQTPKHLITATGQRVTLRCSPRSGDLSVYWYQQSLDQGLQFLIQYYNGEERAKGNILERFSAQQFPDLHSELNLSSLELGDSALYFCASSVEELSYEQYFGPGTRLTVT.